This is a list of T cell receptor beta chains from one sample in a study of monozygotic twins with inflammatory bowel disease. TCRdb re-called the 5' RACE reads and catalogs CDR3 proteins one per entry, DNA excluded. The table for this sample gives 400,000 or so distinct CDR3 sequences. Material for sequencing was blood. The receptors were sampled from a human donor with ulcerative colitis or Crohn's disease, or a healthy co-twin of an affected twin (not recorded which). The CDR3 runs from the conserved cysteine through the conserved F or W. Each record gives: V gene, J gene, CDR3 protein.

TRBV7-2	TRBJ2-7	CASSLDAGRGYEQYF
TRBV7-3	TRBJ2-2	CASSPLSGELFF
TRBV24-1	TRBJ2-5	CATSDPKRQGKETQYF
TRBV4-2	TRBJ2-7	CASSPTSPGKGMSYEQYF
TRBV7-9	TRBJ2-1	CASSSLAGTGNNEQFF
TRBV4-3	TRBJ2-2	CASSQEAGGAGELFF
TRBV5-1	TRBJ2-3	CASAMDWRTDTQYF
TRBV5-5	TRBJ1-2	CASSSESFTGSGGYTF
TRBV2	TRBJ2-2	CASSEARNTGELFF
TRBV20-1	TRBJ2-7	CSARATDLGPYEQYF
TRBV20-1	TRBJ2-1	CSARVHGHSSSYNEQFF
TRBV7-2	TRBJ2-7	CASSFQTGDHEQYF
TRBV20-1	TRBJ1-1	CSAKTAGRDTEAFF
TRBV10-3	TRBJ2-2	CAISSRGALNTGELFF
TRBV12-3/TRBV12-4	TRBJ1-1	CASTFNTEAFF
TRBV20-1	TRBJ1-6	CSALVSGRGGNSPLHF
TRBV4-3	TRBJ2-3	CASSPGVMDTQYF
TRBV29-1	TRBJ1-2	CSVPGDTTKHYGYTF
TRBV7-6	TRBJ1-1	CASSLSGSAEAFF
TRBV11-1	TRBJ2-7	CASRDRGQTSGNPREQYF
TRBV12-3/TRBV12-4	TRBJ1-6	CASSRGQGGGSPLHF
TRBV2	TRBJ2-1	CASSAWNEQFF
TRBV20-1	TRBJ1-1	CSARLGAPDAEAFF
TRBV5-1	TRBJ2-2	CASSLGMSASGHTGELFF
TRBV7-9	TRBJ2-1	CASSLLQNNEQFF
TRBV6-1	TRBJ1-2	CASSGRGTGERSYTF
TRBV6-1	TRBJ1-1	CASSKNFDSNTEAFF
TRBV25-1	TRBJ1-1	CASSVGFGRGKTEAFF
TRBV5-1	TRBJ2-1	CASSLETGGMAEQFF
TRBV20-1	TRBJ2-7	CSARGGAFWRDEQYF
TRBV27	TRBJ2-4	CASSLTAKNIQYF
TRBV5-1	TRBJ2-7	CASTPLGAAAYEQYF
TRBV15	TRBJ2-1	CATSLGLEPGNEQFF
TRBV11-2	TRBJ2-5	CASSRTSGFQETQYF
TRBV30	TRBJ1-2	CAWRSNNYGYTF
TRBV11-3	TRBJ2-5	CASSLEKEETQYF
TRBV29-1	TRBJ2-7	CSVIRQGWGEQYF
TRBV19	TRBJ1-4	CASRVMEKLFF
TRBV2	TRBJ1-1	CASVWAALNTEAFF
TRBV5-1	TRBJ2-5	CASSPGGTSVETQYF
TRBV3-1	TRBJ2-2	CASSQEPGELFF
TRBV27	TRBJ2-7	CASSRKDSYEQYF
TRBV7-7	TRBJ2-2	CASSLAGTSLFTGELFF
TRBV7-2	TRBJ2-1	CASSHSRAEYNEQFF
TRBV5-4	TRBJ2-3	CASSLPPEDTQYF
TRBV12-3/TRBV12-4	TRBJ2-2	CASSNAENTGELFF
TRBV28	TRBJ1-5	CASSFDSNQPQHF
TRBV20-1	TRBJ1-1	CSANDRGQVNTEAFF
TRBV15	TRBJ2-1	CATSRADSTDEQFF
TRBV5-4	TRBJ1-2	CASSLPGAIYGYTF
TRBV5-1	TRBJ2-7	CASSLFPSEQYF
TRBV6-1	TRBJ2-3	CASSPGLATHTQYF
TRBV7-9	TRBJ2-1	CASSQRGQGSKEQFF